Detailed here is one TCR beta chain. This CDR3 contains 15 residues. From germline, CDR1 is SGHAT and CDR2 FQNNGV. V was pared by 3 bases and J by 2 bases, with 7 bases of the junction left unmatched. The source of the sample is a study of T cell responses to AZD1222 COVID-19 vaccine. The repertoire was sequenced with immunoSEQ multiplex PCR; TCRdb's copy has only in-frame clones and lacks some. The table includes some 130,000 clones, more than 75% detected once. The receptor comes from an adult who received the AZD1222 COVID-19 vaccine. This chain uses TRBV11-2 with TRBJ2-7; 7 bases line up with TRBD2. The sample in question was peripheral blood, obtained 28 days after the second AZD1222 dose. The CDR3 nucleotides read TGTGCCAGCAGCTTCCGGCTAGCGGAAACCTACGAGCAGTACTTC. The encoded protein is CASSFRLAETYEQYF. Combining the CDR3 with reference TRBV11-2 and TRBJ2-7 gives the whole variable domain EAGVAQSPRYKIIEKRQSVAFWCNPISGHATLYWYQQILGQGPKLLIQFQNNGVVDDSQLPKDRFSAERLKGVDSTLKIQPAKLEDSAVYLCASSFRLAETYEQYFGPGTRLTVT.